This paragraph covers one T cell receptor (beta chain) sequence. The antigen is undetermined. CDR3 length: 15 residues. Germline V CDR1 and CDR2: MNHEY, SVGAGI. The junction had 6 bases not matched to a gene; V was cut back by 6 bases and J by 0 bases. Template switching with 5'RACE generated the TCR cDNA and added a universal primer site and UMIs. In TCRdb, the 5' RACE reads were re-called with MiXCR into one record per CDR3 protein. Of about 550,000 distinct CDR3 sequences listed, roughly 21% are singletons. The record originates from a study of T cells after yellow fever vaccination. Points from the study as a whole: Post-booster reappearance was seen for most primary-vaccination clones (around 96% CD4, 85% to 90% CD8). Clonotypes found in both CD4 and CD8 compartments made up a small share. A secondary response was less intense yet reached its peak sooner, at day 5 versus 15.

The source of this sequence is a young man who received the YFV17D yellow fever vaccine. The V call is TRBV6-5, the J call TRBJ2-3; 7 nucleotides match TRBD2. The sequencing used PBMCs, collected 15 days after the yellow fever booster vaccination. Here the CDR3 reads CASSYRLASTDTQYF. DNA of the CDR3: TGTGCCAGCAGCTACCGACTAGCCAGCACAGATACGCAGTATTTT.